The 2 T cell receptor beta chains in this list originate from one sample, sequenced in a study of regulatory T cells in long-lasting Graves disease (dated by TCRdb to about 2021). Sample time point, as interpreted from the label and publication: newly diagnosed GD, antithyroid drugs for less than 3 months. RNA was extracted from PBMCs in TRIzol for both TCR sequencing and RNA sequencing. Library creation used multiplex PCR. Sequencing was performed on an Illumina HiSeq 4000. TCR beta libraries were built with iRepertoire HTBI primers and Arm-PCR amplification of CDR3 regions. TCRdb ran its own pipeline on the public reads, namely fastp trimming at Q25 and MiXCR clone calling, and kept in-frame beta chains. Every distinct CDR3 protein forms one entry, paired with its most common genes and DNA. The sample table lists fewer than 400,000 distinct CDR3 sequences, 15% to 20% of them with a count of one. 35% to 45% of the sample goes to the ten largest clones.

Here the sequenced sample was peripheral blood mononuclear cells (PBMCs), taken at new diagnosis, from a patient treated with antithyroid drugs. The receptors shown here come from a female donor with Graves disease.

This clonotype has ten or more counts. This sequence joins TRBV20-1 and TRBJ1-5; 8 bases fit TRBD1. This CDR3 contains 17 residues. V shed 3 bases and J 2 bases; nucleotides not matched to a gene: 12. CDR1 and CDR2 (germline): DFQATT, SNEGSKA (reference sequence). CDR3: CSARGSTGGWGNQPQHF. CDR3 DNA sequence: TGCAGTGCTAGGGGCTCCACAGGGGGTTGGGGCAATCAGCCCCAGCATTTT.

This clonotype was seen many times. The V call is TRBV20-1, the J call TRBJ2-5, with 11 nucleotides matching TRBD2. V gave up 0 bases and J gave up 6 bases; unmatched junction bases: 9. The CDR3 has 16 amino acids. Per germline, CDR1 DFQATT and CDR2 SNEGSKA (reference sequence). The CDR3 DNA is TGCAGTGCTAGAGACCCACGGACTAGCGGGTTGCAGACCCAGTACTTC. Residues: CSARDPRTSGLQTQYF.